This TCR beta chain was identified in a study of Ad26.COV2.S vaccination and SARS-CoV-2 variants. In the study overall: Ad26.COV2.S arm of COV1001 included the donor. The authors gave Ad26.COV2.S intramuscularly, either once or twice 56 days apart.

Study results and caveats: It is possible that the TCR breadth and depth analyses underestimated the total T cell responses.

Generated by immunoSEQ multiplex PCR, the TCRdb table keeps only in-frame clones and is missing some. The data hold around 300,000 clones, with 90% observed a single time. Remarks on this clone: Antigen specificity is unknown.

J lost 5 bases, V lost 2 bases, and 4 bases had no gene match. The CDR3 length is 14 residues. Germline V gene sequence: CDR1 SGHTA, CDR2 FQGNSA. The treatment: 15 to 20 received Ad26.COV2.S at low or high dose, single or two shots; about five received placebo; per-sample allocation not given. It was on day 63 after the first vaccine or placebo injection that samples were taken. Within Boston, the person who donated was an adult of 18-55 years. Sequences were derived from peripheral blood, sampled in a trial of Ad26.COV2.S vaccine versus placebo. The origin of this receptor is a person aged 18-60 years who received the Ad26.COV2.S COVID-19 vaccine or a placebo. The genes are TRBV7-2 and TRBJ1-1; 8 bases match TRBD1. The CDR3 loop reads CASSLIQGATEAFF. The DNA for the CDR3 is TGTGCCAGCAGCTTAATCCAGGGGGCAACTGAAGCTTTCTTT.